This T cell receptor beta chain was retrieved from a study of blood T cell repertoires in COVID-19. Study summary: From T cells, B-cell-depleted T cells, or PBMCs came the material, which was cDNA or gDNA.

This CDR3 comprises 13 residues. V was shortened by 2 bases and J by 4 bases, with 9 bases between the two germline ends. CDR1 and CDR2 (germline): MGHRA, YSYEKL. Profiled with immunoSEQ multiplex PCR; TCRdb holds only in-frame clones, not every one. The sample has a few hundred thousand clones, approximately 87% seen once. The receptor was isolated from a woman in her 50s with acute or convalescent COVID-19. The chain recombines TRBV4-1 with TRBJ2-7; D ambiguous. Input material: peripheral blood. This CDR3 reads CASSQPDTYEQYF. CDR3 nucleotides: TGCGCCAGCAGCCAACCTGACACTTACGAGCAGTACTTC.